The 28 T cell receptor beta chains listed next were all sequenced from one sample in a study of CDR3 diversity in severe acne. MiXCR, applied by TCRdb to the PCR reads, yields one record per CDR3 protein. The sample gives approximately 97,000 distinct CDR3 sequences, roughly 51% of which show up once; roughly an eighth is in the top ten. Material for sequencing was blood. The source is a male donor with acne.

The chain joins TRBV29-1 to TRBJ1-6; D is unclear. CDR3 length: 11 amino acids. The germline CDR1 and CDR2 sequences are SQVTM and ANQGSEA. CDR3 in DNA: TGCAGTGCTACCGACTCCGATCCCCTCCACTTT. This codes for CSATDSDPLHF.

This clonotype was detected ten times or more. The chain combines TRBV6-1 with TRBJ2-7; a possible D gene is TRBD1 (6 bases). Trimming removed 3 bases from V and 4 bases from J, with 16 bases in between. The CDR3 runs 15 residues. CDR1 is MNHNS and CDR2 is SASEGT in the germline V gene. CDR3 DNA sequence: TGTGCCAGCAGTGAGGGTTTCGAAGGGGGTTACGAGCAGTACGTC. Translation gives CASSEGFEGGYEQYV.

This clonotype was observed a handful of times. V is TRBV25-1 and J is TRBJ2-1; TRBD2 matches 15 bases. The trim removed 8 bases at V and 7 bases at J, leaving 0 bases unmatched. The CDR3 loop spans 13 amino acids. In germline, CDR1 is MGHDK, CDR2 SYGVNS. The CDR3 nucleotides read TGTGCCAGCGGGACTAGCGGGAGGAATGAGCAGTTCTTC. Translating it yields CASGTSGRNEQFF.

The chain employs TRBV24-1 and TRBJ2-3; TRBD2 is a possible D gene (7 bases). The CDR3 spans 18 residues. Germline V gene data show CDR1 as KGHDR and CDR2 as SFDVKD. The V end lost 5 bases, the J end lost 3 bases, and 23 bases lay between the germline ends. The CDR3 sequence is CATSAQGSAGRVTDTQYF. The DNA of the CDR3 is TGTGCCACCAGTGCTCAGGGGTCGGCAGGGAGGGTGACAGATACGCAGTATTTT.

The table lists this clonotype with many counts. The rearrangement uses TRBV7-9 and TRBJ1-5; the D is unclear. The CDR3 has 12 residues. Per the germline V gene, CDR1 is SEHNR and CDR2 is FQNEAQ (reference sequence). Trimming took off 1 base at V and 7 bases at J, with 5 bases between the two ends. The CDR3: CASSLGAQPQHF. The CDR3 DNA reads as TGTGCCAGCAGCTTAGGGGCACAGCCCCAGCATTTT.

This clonotype was observed at least ten times. The chain couples TRBV20-1 to TRBJ2-5; 9 positions match TRBD2. V lost 5 bases and J lost 4; bases outside the gene matches: 8. CDR1 is DFQATT and CDR2 is SNEGSKA in the germline V gene (reference sequence). The CDR3 extends over 14 amino acids. The CDR3 sequence: CSAAGGGEVETQYF. The DNA of the CDR3 is TGCAGTGCTGCGGGAGGGGGCGAGGTAGAGACCCAGTACTTC.

This clonotype has just a few counts. The CDR3 bases are TGCAGCGTTGGGGGGTACAATCAGCCCCAGCATTTT. Translated: CSVGGYNQPQHF. The chain recombines TRBV29-1 with TRBJ1-5; perhaps TRBD1 as D (5 bases). The V gene's germline CDR1 is SQVTM and CDR2 ANQGSEA. Trimming shortened V by 4 bases and J by 3 bases, and 7 bases separated the two germline ends. The CDR3 runs 12 residues.

In this sample, this clonotype turned up many times. This chain uses TRBV10-3 with TRBJ2-7, with a weak D call TRBD2 (6 bases). The V gene's germline CDR1 is ENHRY and CDR2 SYGVKD. The V gene lost 7 bases and the J gene lost 0 bases, with 10 bases spanning the gap. The CDR3 runs to 13 residues. The CDR3 protein is CAITPGSSYEQYF. CDR3 coding DNA: TGTGCCATCACCCCCGGGAGCTCCTACGAGCAGTACTTC.

The chain links TRBV2 to TRBJ2-5; 7 bases are a match to TRBD2. V was pared by 5 bases and J by 5 bases, with 8 bases of the junction left unmatched. The CDR3 runs 14 residues. Germline assignment: CDR1 SNHLY and CDR2 FYNNEI. CDR3: CASSKGGPRETQYF. CDR3 sequence (DNA): TGTGCCAGCAGTAAGGGAGGGCCTAGGGAGACCCAGTACTTC.

This chain uses TRBV25-1 with TRBJ2-6; possibly TRBD2 for D (7 bases). The CDR3 loop spans 17 amino acids. CDR1 MGHDK and CDR2 SYGVNS come from the germline V gene. The V end lost 6 bases, the J end lost 2 bases, and 17 bases lay between the germline ends. The CDR3 reads CASSPRGALTGANVLTF. Here the CDR3 DNA reads TGTGCCAGCAGCCCCCGGGGGGCGCTGACTGGGGCCAACGTCCTGACTTTC.

The genes are TRBV10-3 and TRBJ1-2, with no clear D. The CDR3 has 13 amino acids. The germline gives CDR1 ENHRY, CDR2 SYGVKD. With 6 bases removed from V and 5 bases from J, the gap between germline ends came to 13 bases. This CDR3 reads CAISPGNLYGYTF. DNA of the CDR3: TGTGCCATCAGCCCGGGGAACCTATATGGCTACACCTTC.

This clonotype was seen a few times. The chain combines TRBV13 with TRBJ1-5; D is unclear. V lost 5 bases and J 0 bases, leaving 11 bases between the germline ends. The CDR3 extends over 15 amino acids. Germline lookup yields CDR1 PRHDT and CDR2 FYEKMQ (reference sequence). This CDR3 reads CASSRGAGSNQPQHF. Here the CDR3 DNA reads TGTGCCAGCAGCCGTGGCGCAGGTAGCAATCAGCCCCAGCATTTT.

The rearrangement uses TRBV7-6 and TRBJ2-5; 7 bases are a match to TRBD2. The CDR3 contains 17 residues. Germline V gives CDR1 SGHVS, CDR2 FNYEAQ. Trimming at V came to 6 bases and at J to 11 bases, leaving 24 bases not matched to a gene. The CDR3 coding sequence is TGTGCCAGCAGTACGCCGGGGAGCAGACTAGCCCCACGGGAGCAGTACTTC. Its translation is CASSTPGSRLAPREQYF.

This clonotype has only a few counts. The chain employs TRBV28 and TRBJ1-2; D call uncertain. Per germline, CDR1 MDHEN and CDR2 SYDVKM. The CDR3 runs 11 residues. V was trimmed by 10 bases and J by 3 bases, leaving 9 bases between them. The CDR3 bases are TGTGCCACCACAGAAGACTATGGCTACACCTTC. It is translated as CATTEDYGYTF.

V and J are TRBV10-3 and TRBJ2-7; 14 bases fit TRBD2. CDR1 ENHRY and CDR2 SYGVKD come from the germline V gene. J lost 4 bases, V lost 3 bases, and 2 bases had no gene match. The CDR3 covers 15 residues. The CDR3 here is CAISERTSGRYEQYF. DNA of the CDR3: TGTGCCATCAGTGAAAGGACTAGCGGGAGGTACGAGCAGTACTTC.

The rearrangement joins TRBV7-8 to TRBJ2-5, with 7 bases matching TRBD2. Looked up from germline, CDR1 is SGHVS and CDR2 is FQNEAQ. This CDR3 spans 14 amino acids. Trimming cost V 5 bases and J 5 bases; bases outside gene matches: 8. The CDR3 DNA is TGTGCCAGCAGCGGAGCGGGACGGAGGGAGACCCAGTACTTC. Its protein is CASSGAGRRETQYF. Variable domain in full (rest from reference TRBV7-8 and TRBJ2-5): GAGVSQSPRYKVAKRGQDVALRCDPISGHVSLFWYQQALGQGPEFLTYFQNEAQLDKSGLPSDRFFAERPEGSVSTLKIQRTQQEDSAVYLCASSGAGRRETQYFGPGTRLLVL.

The rearrangement joins TRBV13 to TRBJ2-3, with D perhaps matching TRBD1 or TRBD2 (6 bases each). This CDR3 spans 17 amino acids. The germline V and J ends were trimmed by 3 bases and 1 base, with 17 bases remaining between them. Germline-derived CDR1 and CDR2 are PRHDT and FYEKMQ (reference sequence). The CDR3 nucleotides read TGTGCCAGCAGCTTGAGATTCGGAGGGGGGCGCACAGATACGCAGTATTTT. This sequence encodes CASSLRFGGGRTDTQYF.

Here the CDR3 DNA reads TGTGCCAGCAGCTTAGTTGTGGGGAACACTGAAGCTTTCTTT. Translated: CASSLVVGNTEAFF. V and J are TRBV7-8 and TRBJ1-1, with D unclear. The V and J ends lost 1 base and 1 base respectively, with 7 bases between them. Per germline, CDR1 SGHVS and CDR2 FQNEAQ. The CDR3 spans 14 residues.

CDR3 in DNA: TGTGCCAGCAGTGATTTAACGGGATATAGCACAGATACGCAGTATTTT. Amino acids: CASSDLTGYSTDTQYF. The chain links TRBV25-1 to TRBJ2-3; tentative D call: TRBD2 (5 bases). With 3 bases removed from V and 0 bases from J, the gap between germline ends came to 13 bases. The CDR3 is 16 residues long. Looked up from germline, CDR1 is MGHDK and CDR2 is SYGVNS. The full variable domain, its missing parts supplied by reference TRBV25-1 and TRBJ2-3, is EADIYQTPRYLVIGTGKKITLECSQTMGHDKMYWYQQDPGMELHLIHYSYGVNSTEKGDLSSESTVSRIRTEHFPLTLESARPSHTSQYLCASSDLTGYSTDTQYFGPGTRLTVL.

The table lists this clonotype with a few counts. V and J are TRBV20-1 and TRBJ2-1, with 13 positions matching TRBD2. This CDR3 is built from 18 residues. The germline V gene has CDR1 DFQATT and CDR2 SNEGSKA (reference sequence). The trim removed 0 bases at V and 2 bases at J, leaving 7 bases unmatched. CDR3 protein: CSARDVTSGRAAYNEQFF. The CDR3 DNA reads TGCAGTGCTAGAGATGTAACTAGCGGGAGGGCCGCCTACAATGAGCAGTTCTTC.

Judged by abundance, this clonotype is medium-sized (0.01 to 0.1%). This rearrangement joins TRBV20-1 to TRBJ2-2; maybe TRBD1 (6 bases). V gave up 3 bases and J gave up 6 bases, with 17 bases separating them. Germline CDR1 reads DFQATT; CDR2 reads SNEGSKA (reference sequence). This CDR3 has 15 residues. The chain's CDR3 is CSASPPGQGAGELFF. DNA for the CDR3: TGCAGTGCTAGTCCCCCGGGACAAGGAGCCGGGGAGCTGTTTTTT.

The chain is built from TRBV10-3 and TRBJ2-7; D perhaps matches TRBD1 (6 bases). Trimming took 10 bases from V and 1 from J, leaving 14 bases between them. The germline V gene encodes CDR1 ENHRY and CDR2 SYGVKD. This CDR3 has 13 residues. CDR3 in amino acids: CATRDKQSYEQYF. In DNA, the CDR3 is TGTGCCACCCGGGACAAACAGTCCTACGAGCAGTACTTC.

This clonotype was seen at least ten times. The rearrangement links TRBV19 to TRBJ1-5; a possible D gene is TRBD1 (6 bases). V lost 4 bases to trimming and J lost 2 bases, with 6 bases between them. The length of the CDR3 is 13 residues. CDR1 LNHDA and CDR2 SQIVND come from the germline V gene (reference sequence). CDR3 region: CASSKGGNQPQHF. The CDR3 coding sequence is TGTGCCAGTAGTAAGGGGGGCAATCAGCCCCAGCATTTT.

Remarks on this clonotype: This could be a read error, since a much larger clone is one nucleotide away. This chain uses TRBV20-1 with TRBJ1-5; TRBD1 matches 7 bases. V shed 8 bases and J 6 bases; nucleotides not matched to a gene: 16. The germline V gene has CDR1 DFQATT and CDR2 SNEGSKA (reference sequence). The CDR3 is made up of 15 amino acids. The CDR3 here is CSTIKTGAMGQPQHF. CDR3 nucleotide sequence: TGCAGTACTATAAAAACAGGGGCGATGGGTCAGCCCCAGCATTTT.

This clonotype was picked up many times. The chain uses TRBV20-1 and TRBJ2-5; D gene unclear. Per the germline V gene, CDR1 is DFQATT and CDR2 is SNEGSKA (reference sequence). The V and J ends lost 0 bases and 4 bases respectively, with 12 bases between them. The CDR3 runs 14 residues. The DNA for the CDR3 is TGCAGTGCTAGAGATTATGGGTTCGCAGAGACCCAGTACTTC. Translated: CSARDYGFAETQYF.

This chain connects TRBV15 to TRBJ2-2; D is perhaps TRBD2 (5 bases). Germline V gene sequence: CDR1 LNHNV, CDR2 YYDKDF (reference sequence). V lost 0 bases, J lost 6 bases, and 8 bases lay in between. The CDR3 is 14 amino acids. The CDR3 DNA reads as TGTGCCACCAGCAGAGAGAGGGCCCCCGGGGAGCTGTTTTTT. It encodes CATSRERAPGELFF.

The chain recombines TRBV12-3 or TRBV12-4 with TRBJ1-3, with 8 bases identical to TRBD1. There are 16 residues in the CDR3. After removal of 5 bases from V and 2 bases from J, the junction contained 8 bases not matched to a gene. The CDR3 loop is CASSARQGMAGNTIYF. In DNA, the CDR3 is TGTGCCAGCAGTGCGAGACAGGGGATGGCTGGAAACACCATATATTTT.

The chain has TRBV20-1 and TRBJ1-3, with D maybe TRBD1 (5 bases). V shed 3 bases and J shed 11 bases, with 14 bases lying between them. Germline V CDR1 and CDR2: DFQATT, SNEGSKA (reference sequence). The length of the CDR3 is 12 residues. The CDR3, as DNA: TGCAGTGCTAGTGATGGGGCTGGGCCCATATATTTT. The encoded protein is CSASDGAGPIYF.